This note documents a single T cell receptor (beta chain) sequence. RNA was isolated and reverse transcribed to cDNA, the sequencing template. The table came from immunoSEQ multiplex PCR; TCRdb's copy has only in-frame clones and leaves some out. The sample has approximately 180,000 clones, less than 75% seen once. CDR3 length: 13 residues. V was cut by 6 bases and J by 7 bases, with 15 bases left in between. Germline CDR1 is MNHEY and CDR2 is SMNVEV (reference sequence). These data are taken from a study of CD8+ T cells in alopecia areata. Study-wide context: It was oral tofacitinib, at 5 to 10 mg twice daily, that treated patients received. Tofacitinib administration persisted for 6 to 18 months, succeeded by 6 months off drug.

The sequence derives from a human donor with alopecia areata. The input for sequencing was CD8+ T cells sorted from blood, taken at week 0. The J gene is TRBJ1-1, the V gene TRBV27; weak D call: TRBD1 (5 bases). In DNA form, the CDR3 reads TGTGCCAGCAGCTTCGGGGGGAGGGGTGAAGCTTTCTTT. Translating it yields CASSFGGRGEAFF.